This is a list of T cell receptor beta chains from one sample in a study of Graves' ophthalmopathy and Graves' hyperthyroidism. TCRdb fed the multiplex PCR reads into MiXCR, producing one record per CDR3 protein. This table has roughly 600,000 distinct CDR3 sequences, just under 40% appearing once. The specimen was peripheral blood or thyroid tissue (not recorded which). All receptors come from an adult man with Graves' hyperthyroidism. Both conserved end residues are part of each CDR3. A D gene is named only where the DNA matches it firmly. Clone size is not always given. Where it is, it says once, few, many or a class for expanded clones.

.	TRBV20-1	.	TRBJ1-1	CSAPGHADTEAFF	TGCAGTGCGCCCGGACACGCGGACACTGAAGCTTTCTTT
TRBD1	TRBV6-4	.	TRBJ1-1	CASSFAPLVRTGGLCPNTEAFF	TGTGCCAGCAGTTTCGCACCCTTAGTTAGGACAGGGGGCCTGTGCCCGAACACTGAAGCTTTCTTT
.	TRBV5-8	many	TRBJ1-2	CASSSRTVDWGYTF	TGTGCCAGCAGCTCACGGACAGTGGACTGGGGCTACACCTTC
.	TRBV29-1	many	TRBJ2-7	CSVELSVQEQYF	TGCAGCGTTGAACTGTCTGTGCAGGAGCAGTACTTC
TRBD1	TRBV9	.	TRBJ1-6	CASSPGTGGSPLHF	TGCGCCAGCAGCCCTGGGACAGGGGGTTCACCCCTCCACTTT
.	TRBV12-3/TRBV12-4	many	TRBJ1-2	CASSLAGGAGGYTF	TGTGCCAGCAGTTTAGCTGGGGGCGCGGGTGGCTACACCTTC
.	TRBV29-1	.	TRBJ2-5	CSVGTQRPRDTQYF	TGCAGCGTTGGGACACAAAGACCCAGGGATACGCAGTACTTC
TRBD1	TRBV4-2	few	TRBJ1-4	CASGPTGTNEKLFF	TGTGCCAGCGGCCCGACAGGGACTAATGAAAAACTGTTTTTT
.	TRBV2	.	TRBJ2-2	CASSEAGGSWGNGELFF	TGTGCCAGCAGTGAAGCCGGAGGGAGTTGGGGGAACGGGGAGCTGTTTTTT
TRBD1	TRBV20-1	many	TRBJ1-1	CSARVGTGSTEAFF	TGCAGTGCTAGAGTAGGGACAGGGAGCACTGAAGCTTTCTTT
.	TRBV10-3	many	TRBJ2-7	CAISDESYEQYF	TGTGCCATCAGTGATGAATCCTACGAGCAGTACTTC
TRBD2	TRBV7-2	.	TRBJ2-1	CASSPAAGGYHNEQFF	TGTGCCAGCAGCCCAGCAGCGGGGGGCTACCACAACGAGCAGTTCTTC
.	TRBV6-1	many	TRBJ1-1	CASSESWNTEAFF	TGTGCCAGCAGTGAAAGTTGGAACACTGAAGCTTTCTTT
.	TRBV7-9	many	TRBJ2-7	CASSKYYEQYF	TGTGCCAGCAGCAAGTACTACGAGCAGTACTTC